This T cell receptor (beta chain) was captured by sequencing in a study of identical twins. Study-wide results and caveats: The more abundant beta clonotypes in cord blood had fewer insertions, and memory repertoires did not show this.

This CDR3 contains 15 residues. Germline CDR1 and CDR2: SGHTS and YDEGEE. The V and J ends lost 5 bases and 4 bases respectively, with 19 bases between them. The authors used template switching to add a universal primer site and gave cDNA unique molecular identifiers. MiXCR, applied by TCRdb to the 5' RACE reads, yields one record per CDR3 protein. Altogether 1.5 million to 2 million distinct CDR3 sequences are present, roughly a third being singletons, with the ten largest covering approximately 0.29%. This clonotype was counted a single time. The antigen remains unidentified. Every one of the donors was a healthy Caucasian.

The genes are TRBV5-8 and TRBJ2-7; D unresolved. The TCR comes from a newborn girl in good health. Sequencing was carried out using cord blood. In DNA form, the CDR3 reads TGTGCCAGCAGTCTTGACTGGGCCTCCTCTTACGAGCAGTACTTC. It translates to CASSLDWASSYEQYF.